The T cell receptor beta chain under discussion was sequenced for a study of technical replicates of blood from a handful of donors. Trimming took off 6 bases at V and 4 bases at J, with 9 bases between the two ends. This CDR3 has 12 residues. The V gene's germline CDR1 is LNHDA and CDR2 SQIVND (reference sequence). Sequencing used immunoSEQ multiplex PCR; TCRdb keeps in-frame clones, though not all of them. This sample has about 68,000 clones; around 97% occur once, and the top ten carry 0.2% to 0.3%. The clonotype originates from a human donor in good health. The sequenced material came from T cells isolated from PBMCs. This chain uses TRBV19 with TRBJ1-2; D may be TRBD1 (5 bases). CDR3 nucleotide sequence: TGTGCCAGTAGGGACGGGGGCTATGGCTACACCTTC. As protein: CASRDGGYGYTF.